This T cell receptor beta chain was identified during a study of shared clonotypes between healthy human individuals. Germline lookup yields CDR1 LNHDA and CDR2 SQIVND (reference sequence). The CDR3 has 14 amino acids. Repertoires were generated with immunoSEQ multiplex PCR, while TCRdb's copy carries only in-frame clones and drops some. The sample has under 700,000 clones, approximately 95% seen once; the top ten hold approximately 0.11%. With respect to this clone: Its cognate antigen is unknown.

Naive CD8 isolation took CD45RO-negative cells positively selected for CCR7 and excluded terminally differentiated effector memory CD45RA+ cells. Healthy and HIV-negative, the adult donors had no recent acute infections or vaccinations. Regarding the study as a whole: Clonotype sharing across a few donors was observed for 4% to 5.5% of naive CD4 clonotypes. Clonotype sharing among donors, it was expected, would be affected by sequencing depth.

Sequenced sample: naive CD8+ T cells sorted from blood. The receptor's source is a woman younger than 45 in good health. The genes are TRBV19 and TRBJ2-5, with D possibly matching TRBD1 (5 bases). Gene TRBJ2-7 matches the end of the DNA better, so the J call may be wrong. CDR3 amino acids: CASSMGQGPYEQYF. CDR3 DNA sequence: TGTGCCAGTAGTATGGGGCAGGGTCCCTACGAGCAGTACTTC.